The source of this TCR beta chain is a study of response to subunit inactivated influenza vaccine. The germline V gene has CDR1 SGHTA and CDR2 FQGTGA. There are 16 residues in the CDR3. The V segment lost 5 bases and the J segment 7 bases; nucleotides outside the gene matches: 12. TCRdb itself ran the RT-PCR reads through MiXCR, one entry per CDR3 protein. The sample yields about 190,000 distinct CDR3 sequences, around an eighth seen once. The material was CD8+ T cells sorted from PBMCs, obtained 4 to 6 days after vaccination. The rearrangement joins TRBV7-3 to TRBJ2-1, with 9 bases that match TRBD2. The source is a man aged 50-59 years who received an inactivated influenza vaccine. The CDR3 region has the DNA TGTGCCAGCAGCCTGACCGATAGCGGGAGTAAAAATGAGCAGTTCTTC. This translates into CASSLTDSGSKNEQFF.